This T cell receptor (beta chain) was obtained from a study of tumor-infiltrating lymphocytes in primary liver carcinoma. With a constant-region primer, TCR beta cDNA was made from approximately 510 ng of total RNA. TCR beta libraries came from three nested multiplex PCR rounds using slightly modified ARM-PCR. TRBV1-TRBV30 forward primers paired with a C-beta reverse primer were used in the first two PCR rounds, which ran roughly 10 cycles each. TCRdb re-analysed the multiplex PCR reads in MiXCR, keeping a single row per CDR3 protein. The repertoire holds about 210,000 distinct CDR3 sequences, around 81% seen once, with 15% to 20% in the top ten. Only a few counts were recorded for this clonotype. Its antigen is not known. A much larger clone lies one base from this, so it may be a read error. Findings and caveats of the study: Only around 7.5-25% of top clones occurred in all five tumor regions. Tumor region pairs outstripped tumor-adjacent and tumor-blood pairs in overlap. Tumor specimens were characterized by a significantly higher top-250-clone fraction than blood (p = 0.039).

Co-extraction of both nucleic acids (RNA and DNA) used 20-30 mg of unsorted bulk tissue. Researchers took samples from five separate regions of each tumor. Germline CDR1 and CDR2: SGHNT and YYREEE (reference sequence). The ends were cut back, 4 bases at V and 4 bases at J, with 3 bases in the middle. The CDR3 has 11 residues. This clonotype was sampled from a man aged 35-49 years with primary liver carcinoma and hepatitis B virus infection. This sequence joins TRBV5-4 and TRBJ2-1; D not resolved. The material sequenced was tumor tissue from primary liver carcinoma. The DNA of the CDR3 is TGTGCCAGCAGCGTATACAATGAGCAGTTCTTC. This encodes CASSVYNEQFF.